The 7 T cell receptor beta chains below were found in one sample sequenced in a study of blood T cell repertoires in COVID-19. The protocol was immunoSEQ multiplex PCR, while the TCRdb copy is restricted to in-frame clones and leaves out a portion. The top ten clones hold about 9.3% of a sample with about 210,000 clones, roughly 87% of them seen once. Material: PBMCs or T cells enriched from blood (not recorded which). The source of these receptors is a man between 18 and 35 years old with acute COVID-19.

This clone was found once. V usage is TRBV2 and J usage is TRBJ2-2; D remains ambiguous. The CDR3 runs to 14 residues. The germline gives CDR1 SNHLY, CDR2 FYNNEI. V shed 7 bases and J shed 1 base, with 10 bases lying between them. This chain's CDR3 is CASTSTENTGELFF. The CDR3 coding sequence is TGTGCCAGCACATCGACTGAGAACACCGGGGAGCTGTTTTTT.

V gene TRBV27 combines with J gene TRBJ2-7; TRBD1 matches at 7 bases. The ends lost 2 bases at V and 3 bases at J; junction bases unmatched: 7. The CDR3 sequence is 15 residues long. Germline lookup yields CDR1 MNHEY and CDR2 SMNVEV (reference sequence). The CDR3 nucleotides are TGTGCCAGCAGTTTAATGACAGGGATGGTCTACGAGCAGTACTTC. Translating gives CASSLMTGMVYEQYF.

The table lists this clone with a few counts. The V gene is TRBV28, the J gene TRBJ2-5; TRBD1 agrees at 10 bases. With V trimmed by 7 bases and J by 4 bases, 3 bases remained unmatched. CDR1 is MDHEN and CDR2 is SYDVKM in the germline V gene. The CDR3 length is 13 residues. The CDR3 sequence is CASTRQGAETQYF. Written as DNA, the CDR3 is TGTGCCAGCACCCGACAGGGGGCAGAGACCCAGTACTTC. The variable domain in full, with the rest retrieved from reference TRBV28 and TRBJ2-5, is DVKVTQSSRYLVKRTGEKVFLECVQDMDHENMFWYRQDPGLGLRLIYFSYDVKMKEKGDIPEGYSVSREKKERFSLILESASTNQTSMYLCASTRQGAETQYFGPGTRLLVL.

The chain uses TRBV1 and TRBJ2-4; the D segment call TRBD2 is taken from the table without a DNA check. TRBV1 is a documented pseudogene. The CDR3 length is 18 residues. CDR3 region: CTSSQVGREGLAKNIQYF. The CDR3 coding sequence is TGCACCAGCAGCCAAGTGGGGCGGGAGGGGCTAGCCAAAAACATTCAGTACTTC.

The V call is TRBV28, the J call TRBJ1-5; maybe TRBD1 (5 bases). Germline assignment: CDR1 MDHEN and CDR2 SYDVKM. Deletions cut 6 bases from V and 6 bases from J, with 12 bases between. This CDR3 is built from 13 residues. CDR3 protein: CASRSGNSQPQHF. The CDR3 region has the DNA TGTGCCAGCAGGTCAGGGAATAGTCAGCCCCAGCATTTT.

This chain uses TRBV28 with TRBJ1-6; D possibly corresponds to TRBD1 (5 bases). Germline CDR1 and CDR2: MDHEN and SYDVKM. This CDR3 contains 16 residues. V lost 5 bases and J 0 bases, leaving 11 bases between the germline ends. CDR3 DNA sequence: TGTGCCAGCAGTCGCACAGGTATCTCCTATAATTCACCCCTCCACTTT. Amino acids: CASSRTGISYNSPLHF.

This clone was seen a handful of times. The rearrangement joins TRBV27 to TRBJ2-2, with 7 nucleotides matching TRBD1. Germline V gene lookup returns CDR1 MNHEY and CDR2 SMNVEV (reference sequence). Trimming at V came to 4 bases and at J to 4 bases, leaving 6 bases not matched to a gene. The CDR3 length is 15 residues. CDR3 sequence (DNA): TGTGCCAGCAGTTCATTAGCAGGGGGCACCGGGGAGCTGTTTTTT. This encodes CASSSLAGGTGELFF.